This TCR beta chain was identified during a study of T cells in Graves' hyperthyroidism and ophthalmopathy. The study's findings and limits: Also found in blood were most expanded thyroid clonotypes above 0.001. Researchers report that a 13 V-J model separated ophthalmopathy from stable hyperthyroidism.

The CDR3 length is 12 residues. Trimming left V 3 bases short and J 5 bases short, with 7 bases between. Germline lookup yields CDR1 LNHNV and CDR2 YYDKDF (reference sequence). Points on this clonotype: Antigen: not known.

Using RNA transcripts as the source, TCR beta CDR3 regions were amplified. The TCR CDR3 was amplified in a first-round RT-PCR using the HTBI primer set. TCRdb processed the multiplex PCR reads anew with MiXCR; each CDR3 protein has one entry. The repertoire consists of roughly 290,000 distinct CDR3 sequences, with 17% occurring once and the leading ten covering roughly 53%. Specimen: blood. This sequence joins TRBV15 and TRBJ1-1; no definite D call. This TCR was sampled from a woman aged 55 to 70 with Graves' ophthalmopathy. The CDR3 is CATSRVETEAFF. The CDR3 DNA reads TGTGCCACCAGCAGGGTGGAGACTGAAGCTTTCTTT.